This T cell receptor (beta chain) stems from a study of T-cell reconstitution after alpha-beta-depleted transplantation in children. Details on this clonotype: Antigen specificity is unknown.

Study-level points and caveats: Alpha-beta T cells about two months after transplant reportedly derived from several hundred expanded graft clones.

Germline V lookup: CDR1 SGDLS, CDR2 YYNGEE. The CDR3 has 14 residues. The V gene lost 0 bases and the J gene lost 9 bases, with 13 bases spanning the gap. Construction of the TCRbeta library involved unique molecular identifiers. A single record per CDR3 protein comes from TCRdb applying MiXCR to the PCR reads. The sample lists fewer than 700,000 distinct CDR3 sequences, over 10% occurring once. The receptor's source is a male patient younger than 18 who had a stem cell transplant for acute myeloid leukemia, so the T cells may come from the graft donor. Here the sequenced sample was PBMCs, mostly from graft donor cells, taken 360 days after TCRalphabeta/CD19-depleted stem cell transplant. The chain has TRBV9 and TRBJ1-5; no reliable D call. The CDR3 sequence is CASSVEGSDGPQHF. For the CDR3, the DNA is TGTGCCAGCAGCGTAGAAGGATCTGATGGGCCCCAGCATTTT.